The 17 T cell receptor beta chains in this list originate from one sample, sequenced in a study of blood T cell repertoires in COVID-19 (dated by TCRdb to between 2020 and 2021). The method behind the library was the immunoSEQ multiplex PCR assay. TCRdb stores this immuneACCESS table with in-frame sequences only. Part of the clones is absent; in the studies checked, under half of the shortfall reflects unresolved V genes, and no reason is known for the rest. The sample table holds approximately 80,000 clones, of which approximately 85% were seen once. Jointly, the top ten make up under 8.5% of the sample. The sequenced sample was peripheral blood. Source of these receptors: a man between 50 and 59 years old with active COVID-19.

This rearrangement joins TRBV5-1 to TRBJ2-5, with 12 bases lining up with TRBD1. Per germline, CDR1 SGHRS and CDR2 YFSETQ. With V trimmed by 4 bases and J by 3 bases, 7 bases remained unmatched. The CDR3 is 16 amino acids. The CDR3 nucleotides read TGCGCCAGCAGCGCCGGGACAGGGGGCTCCGAAGAGACCCAGTACTTC. It codes for CASSAGTGGSEETQYF. Based on the CDR3 plus reference TRBV5-1 and TRBJ2-5, the full variable domain is KAGVTQTPRYLIKTRGQQVTLSCSPISGHRSVSWYQQTPGQGLQFLFEYFSETQRNKGNFPGRFSGRQFSNSRSEMNVSTLELGDSALYLCASSAGTGGSEETQYFGPGTRLLVL.

This sequence joins TRBV12-3 or TRBV12-4 and TRBJ2-7; possible D gene TRBD2, 5 bases. V dropped 3 bases and J dropped 3 bases, with 9 bases sitting between them. CDR3 length: 13 residues. This chain's CDR3 is CASSFGLNYEQYF. CDR3 in DNA: TGTGCCAGCAGTTTTGGACTTAACTACGAGCAGTACTTC.

The V call is TRBV7-2, the J call TRBJ1-1; the match to TRBD1 covers 7 bases. V gave up 4 bases and J gave up 1 base; unmatched junction bases: 3. CDR3 size: 14 residues. Germline-derived CDR1 and CDR2 are SGHTA and FQGNSA. The CDR3 protein is CASSSGTANTEAFF. In DNA, the CDR3 is TGTGCCAGCAGCTCAGGGACAGCGAACACTGAAGCTTTCTTT.

The V and J genes are TRBV28 and TRBJ1-2; D might be TRBD1 (6 bases). CDR1 is MDHEN and CDR2 is SYDVKM in the germline V gene. This CDR3 spans 13 amino acids. Between the trimmed V and J ends, which lost 5 bases and 4 bases, there was a span of 11 bases. DNA for the CDR3: TGTGCCAGCAGTACCGGGACATTCTATGGCTACACCTTC. Its translation is CASSTGTFYGYTF.

CDR3 in DNA: TGTGCCACCAGCAGGGACACCCAAGAGACCCAGTACTTC. The encoded protein is CATSRDTQETQYF. This sequence joins TRBV15 and TRBJ2-5; tentatively, D is TRBD1 (5 bases). The germline V and J ends were trimmed by 3 bases and 1 base, with 6 bases remaining between them. The CDR3 has 13 amino acids. In germline, CDR1 is LNHNV, CDR2 YYDKDF (reference sequence). The complete variable domain, with remaining parts taken from reference TRBV15 and TRBJ2-5, reads DAMVIQNPRYQVTQFGKPVTLSCSQTLNHNVMYWYQQKSSQAPKLLFHYYDKDFNNEADTPDNFQSRRPNTSFCFLDIRSPGLGDTAMYLCATSRDTQETQYFGPGTRLLVL.

This clone was recorded only once. The V gene is TRBV9, the J gene TRBJ1-2; D perhaps matches TRBD1 (6 bases). Germline V gene lookup returns CDR1 SGDLS and CDR2 YYNGEE. This CDR3 region has 12 residues. Trimming took off 5 bases at V and 3 bases at J, with 8 bases between the two ends. CDR3: CASRTGDYGYTF. CDR3 in DNA: TGTGCCAGCAGGACAGGCGACTATGGCTACACCTTC.

The chain joins TRBV19 to TRBJ1-6; D is perhaps TRBD1 (6 bases). The V gene lost 3 bases and the J gene lost 5 bases, with 8 bases spanning the gap. In germline, CDR1 is LNHDA, CDR2 SQIVND (reference sequence). The CDR3 sequence is 14 residues long. CDR3 bases: TGTGCCAGTAGTATGAAGGGGGATAATTCACCCCTCCACTTT. It yields the protein CASSMKGDNSPLHF. The full variable domain, rest sourced from reference TRBV19 and TRBJ1-6, is DGGITQSPKYLFRKEGQNVTLSCEQNLNHDAMYWYRQDPGQGLRLIYYSQIVNDFQKGDIAEGYSVSREKKESFPLTVTSAQKNPTAFYLCASSMKGDNSPLHFGNGTRLTVT.

This rearrangement joins TRBV28 to TRBJ2-7; the match to TRBD1 covers 7 bases. This CDR3 comprises 14 residues. CDR1 is MDHEN and CDR2 is SYDVKM in the germline V gene. V shed 6 bases and J 6 bases; nucleotides not matched to a gene: 11. CDR3 sequence: CASSLTGITSEQYF. The CDR3 coding sequence is TGTGCCAGCAGCCTGACAGGGATTACTTCCGAGCAGTACTTC.

This clone was counted between two and nine times. The rearrangement joins TRBV6-5 to TRBJ1-5; a possible D gene is TRBD1 (6 bases). CDR3 length equals 14 residues. CDR1 and CDR2 (germline): MNHEY, SVGAGI. Between the trimmed V and J ends, which lost 6 bases and 2 bases, there was a span of 11 bases. The CDR3 nucleotides are TGTGCCAGCAGACGTACAGGGCGCAATCAGCCCCAGCATTTT. This codes for CASRRTGRNQPQHF.

The genes are TRBV4-1 and TRBJ2-1, with TRBD2 as a possible D gene (5 bases). V was shortened by 2 bases and J by 8 bases, with 13 bases between the two germline ends. The CDR3 sequence is 14 residues long. Germline V CDR1 and CDR2: MGHRA, YSYEKL. This CDR3 is CASSQFTTRDEQFF. The DNA of the CDR3 is TGCGCCAGCAGCCAATTTACAACTAGAGATGAGCAGTTCTTC.

This rearrangement joins TRBV19 to TRBJ1-2; 8 bases align to TRBD1. In germline, CDR1 is LNHDA, CDR2 SQIVND (reference sequence). Germline trimming cut 5 bases from V and 6 bases from J; bases unmatched to any gene: 5. The CDR3 is made up of 13 amino acids. This chain's CDR3 is CASSADRVNGYTF. Written as DNA, the CDR3 is TGTGCCAGTAGTGCGGACAGGGTGAATGGCTACACCTTC.

The chain is built from TRBV6-5 and TRBJ1-3; 7 nucleotides line up with TRBD1. The V and J ends lost 1 base and 3 bases, in that order; junction bases with no gene match: 6. The CDR3 spans 16 residues. From germline, CDR1 is MNHEY and CDR2 SVGAGI. The CDR3 spells CASSYFKAGGGNTIYF. The CDR3, as DNA: TGTGCCAGCAGTTACTTCAAGGCAGGGGGTGGAAACACCATATATTTT.

The chain joins TRBV29-1 to TRBJ2-5; 10 nucleotides agree with TRBD2. Germline loops: CDR1 SQVTM, CDR2 ANQGSEA. The CDR3 extends over 15 amino acids. V lost 6 bases, J lost 4 bases, and 11 bases stayed unmatched. The CDR3 DNA sequence: TGCAGCGTCCGTCGAGCGGGAGGGTCAGGAGAGACCCAGTACTTC. The encoded protein is CSVRRAGGSGETQYF.

This clone turned up a few times. The genes are TRBV6-5 and TRBJ2-1; TRBD1 aligns across 9 bases. The CDR3 is 15 residues long. Losses at the gene ends were 7 bases for V and 2 bases for J; bases not matched to a gene: 6. CDR1 MNHEY and CDR2 SVGAGI come from the germline V gene. The CDR3 here is CASTRQGVTYNEQFF. CDR3 DNA sequence: TGTGCCAGCACTCGACAGGGGGTCACCTACAATGAGCAGTTCTTC.

Written as DNA, the CDR3 is TGTGCCAGCAGCGTAGAAGGGGGCGCACATCAGCCCCAGCATTTT. Amino acids: CASSVEGGAHQPQHF. The V and J genes are TRBV9 and TRBJ1-5, with 7 positions matching TRBD1. With 0 bases clipped from V and 5 bases from J, the junction kept 5 bases outside the gene matches. In germline, CDR1 is SGDLS, CDR2 YYNGEE. CDR3 length equals 15 residues. Full variable domain (rest looked up from reference TRBV9 and TRBJ1-5): DSGVTQTPKHLITATGQRVTLRCSPRSGDLSVYWYQQSLDQGLQFLIQYYNGEERAKGNILERFSAQQFPDLHSELNLSSLELGDSALYFCASSVEGGAHQPQHFGDGTRLSIL.

This chain joins TRBV6-5 and TRBJ2-7; D ambiguous. The CDR3 contains 13 residues. The ends were cut back, 10 bases at V and 4 bases at J, with 17 bases in the middle. Per the germline V gene, CDR1 is MNHEY and CDR2 is SVGAGI. The CDR3 here is CATLNPTDYEQYF. Here the CDR3 DNA reads TGTGCCACCCTCAACCCCACAGATTACGAGCAGTACTTC.

CDR3 sequence reads: CASSLSGGTEAFF. The DNA for the CDR3 is TGCGCCAGCAGCTTGAGCGGGGGAACTGAAGCTTTCTTT. This chain links TRBV5-1 with TRBJ1-1; D perhaps matches TRBD1 (5 bases). V shed 1 base and J shed 5 bases, with 9 bases lying between them. CDR3 length: 13 amino acids. Germline loops: CDR1 SGHRS, CDR2 YFSETQ. Looking up the rest from reference TRBV5-1 and TRBJ1-1 gives the full variable domain: KAGVTQTPRYLIKTRGQQVTLSCSPISGHRSVSWYQQTPGQGLQFLFEYFSETQRNKGNFPGRFSGRQFSNSRSEMNVSTLELGDSALYLCASSLSGGTEAFFGQGTRLTVV.